This TCR beta chain was identified during a study of CD8+ T cells in alopecia areata. The treatment here: oral pan-JAK inhibitor, 5-10 mg twice daily. Sorted populations comprised CD4+ and CD8+ T cells obtained from PBMCs. The sequencing template was cDNA reverse transcribed from extracted RNA. Clones were sequenced by immunoSEQ multiplex PCR, and TCRdb holds only the in-frame ones, with some missing. This sample has 150,000 or so clones, with 45% to 60% found just once. Study-level results: Researchers reported that TCR sharing among patients proved less clear than in mice, possibly HLA-linked.

This clone was detected ten times or more. As yet, its antigen is unknown. This CDR3 has 13 amino acids. Per germline, CDR1 SGHAT and CDR2 FQNNGV. The V gene end was trimmed by 0 bases and the J gene end by 10 bases; junction bases not matched to a gene: 1. This TCR was recovered from a human donor with alopecia areata. The chain joins TRBV11-2 to TRBJ2-1; 9 nucleotides agree with TRBD2. Sequencing used CD8+ T cells sorted from blood, obtained at week 4, from a patient treated with tofacitinib. The CDR3 is CASSLDLAGEQFF. In DNA form, the CDR3 reads TGTGCCAGCAGCTTAGATCTAGCGGGGGAGCAGTTCTTC.